The entry below describes one T cell receptor beta chain. The antigen is unknown. This specimen comes from a study of OX40 agonist ivuxolimab in advanced cancers. Study-wide points: What antigens the expanded peripheral T cells recognized was never established.

Libraries were prepared by immunoSEQ multiplex PCR; TCRdb keeps only in-frame clonotypes and omits some of them. The data show 100,000 or so clones, about 96% seen once. The sample consisted of CD4+ or CD8+ T cells sorted from blood, taken in a trial of the OX40 agonist ivuxolimab. The clonotype was recovered from an adult with an advanced solid tumor such as melanoma, head and neck, liver or kidney cancer.

CDR3 loop: CASSSQTGAEQYF. CDR3 nucleotide sequence: TGTGCCAGCAGTTCCCAGACAGGGGCCGAGCAGTACTTC. This chain connects TRBV28 to TRBJ2-7, with TRBD1 identical over 8 bases. V was clipped by 4 bases and J by 6 bases; unmatched bases: 5. Germline-derived CDR1 and CDR2 are MDHEN and SYDVKM. The CDR3 has 13 residues. The whole variable domain, filled in from reference TRBV28 and TRBJ2-7, reads DVKVTQSSRYLVKRTGEKVFLECVQDMDHENMFWYRQDPGLGLRLIYFSYDVKMKEKGDIPEGYSVSREKKERFSLILESASTNQTSMYLCASSSQTGAEQYFGPGTRLTVT.